These 23 T cell receptor beta chains came from one sample sequenced in a study of blood T cell repertoires in COVID-19. TCRdb keeps only in-frame clones here, not all; method: immunoSEQ multiplex PCR. The sample contains 220,000 or so clones, around 90% of which appear only once. Input material: PBMCs or T cells enriched from blood (not recorded which). These receptors all stem from a man aged 30-40 years who had been exposed to COVID-19.

The chain links TRBV5-1 to TRBJ1-1; TRBD1 might be the D (5 bases). The germline V gene has CDR1 SGHRS and CDR2 YFSETQ. Deletions cut 3 bases from V and 1 base from J, with 10 bases between. The CDR3 runs to 14 residues. This CDR3 is CASSSLDTNTEAFF. The DNA for the CDR3 is TGCGCCAGCAGCTCCTTGGACACGAACACTGAAGCTTTCTTT.

The rearrangement links TRBV5-1 to TRBJ2-1; 8 bases line up with TRBD2. The germline CDR1 and CDR2 sequences are SGHRS and YFSETQ. The trim removed 0 bases at V and 4 bases at J, leaving 6 bases unmatched. CDR3 size: 16 residues. The DNA for the CDR3 is TGCGCCAGCAGCTTGGAAAGCGGGGGCCTTTACAATGAGCAGTTCTTC. This codes for CASSLESGGLYNEQFF.

This clone was found a few times. The gene calls are TRBV4-1 and TRBJ2-5; TRBD2 agrees at 14 bases. CDR3 length: 15 amino acids. Germline values: CDR1 MGHRA, CDR2 YSYEKL. After removal of 8 bases from V and 4 bases from J, the junction contained 6 bases not matched to a gene. CDR3 bases: TGCGCCAGCGGGGGGACTAGCGGGGGAGGAGAGACCCAGTACTTC. Translating gives CASGGTSGGGETQYF.

The chain carries TRBV4-2 and TRBJ2-7; 12 bases are a match to TRBD2. CDR1 and CDR2 (germline): LGHNA, YNFKEQ. The trim removed 1 base at V and 2 bases at J, leaving 3 bases unmatched. This CDR3 has 16 residues. The CDR3 reads CASSQAPSGGAYEQYF. In nucleotides, the CDR3 is TGTGCCAGCAGCCAAGCACCTAGCGGGGGGGCCTACGAGCAGTACTTC.

The V and J genes are TRBV9 and TRBJ2-1; possibly TRBD2 for D (6 bases). CDR3 length: 15 amino acids. V was trimmed by 0 bases and J by 7 bases, leaving 14 bases between them. Per germline, CDR1 SGDLS and CDR2 YYNGEE. CDR3 in amino acids: CASSVGGGITNEQFF. The CDR3 DNA is TGTGCCAGCAGCGTAGGTGGGGGGATCACGAATGAGCAGTTCTTC.

V is TRBV7-9 and J is TRBJ1-2; D ambiguous. Trimming took off 8 bases at V and 8 bases at J, with 15 bases between the two ends. The CDR3 consists of 12 residues. In germline, CDR1 is SEHNR, CDR2 FQNEAQ (reference sequence). The CDR3 loop reads CASWTRGRGYTF. DNA for the CDR3: TGTGCCAGCTGGACCCGGGGAAGAGGCTACACCTTC.

The count of this clone is one. Other DNA sequences within the sample encode an identical CDR3. The chain joins TRBV27 to TRBJ2-1; 11 nucleotides align to TRBD2. Losses at the gene ends were 7 bases for V and 4 bases for J; bases not matched to a gene: 3. The germline V gene encodes CDR1 MNHEY and CDR2 SMNVEV (reference sequence). This CDR3 has 14 amino acids. The CDR3 sequence: CASNSGGAYNEQFF. CDR3 bases: TGTGCCAGCAATAGCGGGGGGGCTTACAATGAGCAGTTCTTC.

This clone was picked up a small number of times. The rearrangement links TRBV4-1 to TRBJ1-2; D ambiguous. Germline V CDR1 and CDR2: MGHRA, YSYEKL. Between the trimmed V and J ends, which lost 6 bases and 4 bases, there was a span of 12 bases. This CDR3 comprises 13 residues. The CDR3 protein is CASRNTRLYGYTF. CDR3 DNA sequence: TGCGCCAGCAGAAACACCCGTCTCTATGGCTACACCTTC.

V and J are TRBV6-5 and TRBJ1-1; tentatively, D is TRBD1 (6 bases). Germline V gives CDR1 MNHEY, CDR2 SVGAGI. This CDR3 is built from 13 residues. V was shortened by 10 bases and J by 4 bases, with 16 bases between the two germline ends. CDR3 bases: TGTGCCACCAAAAGAGGACAGACCACTGAAGCTTTCTTT. Protein: CATKRGQTTEAFF.

The chain recombines TRBV4-1 with TRBJ2-3; tentative D call: TRBD2 (6 bases). Germline assignment: CDR1 MGHRA and CDR2 YSYEKL. CDR3 size: 17 residues. V lost 0 bases and J 8 bases, leaving 21 bases between the germline ends. The CDR3 region has the DNA TGCGCCAGCAGCCAAGATGGGGCGGACCTAGCGTATGGTACGCAGTATTTT. Its translation: CASSQDGADLAYGTQYF.

The chain recombines TRBV4-2 with TRBJ2-1; TRBD1 matches 9 bases. CDR3 length: 15 amino acids. Germline V gene lookup returns CDR1 LGHNA and CDR2 YNFKEQ. V lost 8 bases to trimming and J lost 7 bases; unmatched junction nucleotides: 12. DNA of the CDR3: TGTGCCAGCGTACAGCTCGGGACAGGGAAAAATGAGCAGTTCTTC. It encodes CASVQLGTGKNEQFF.

The gene calls are TRBV6-2 or TRBV6-3 and TRBJ2-3, with TRBD2 matching over 8 bases. The CDR3 extends over 15 amino acids. V shed 5 bases, J shed 5 bases, and the junction held 9 bases outside the gene matches. Germline V gene sequence: CDR1 MNHEY, CDR2 SVGEGT. CDR3 protein: CASSRGGLSLDTQYF. CDR3 DNA sequence: TGTGCCAGCAGTCGGGGGGGGCTCAGCCTAGATACGCAGTATTTT.

The CDR3 DNA sequence: TGTGCCAGCAGTTACGTGCCATTAAGACAGGGTACTTCCTCCTATAATTCACCCCTCCACTTT. Protein: CASSYVPLRQGTSSYNSPLHF. The rearrangement joins TRBV2 to TRBJ1-6; 7 bases match TRBD1. V gave up 5 bases and J gave up 0 bases; unmatched junction bases: 19. Germline assignment: CDR1 SNHLY and CDR2 FYNNEI. CDR3 length: 21 residues. The complete variable domain, with remaining parts taken from reference TRBV2 and TRBJ1-6, reads EPEVTQTPSHQVTQMGQEVILRCVPISNHLYFYWYRQILGQKVEFLVSFYNNEISEKSEIFDDQFSVERPDGSNFTLKIRSTKLEDSAMYFCASSYVPLRQGTSSYNSPLHFGNGTRLTVT.

The chain links TRBV18 to TRBJ2-2; D uncertain. Germline CDR1 is KGHSH and CDR2 is LQKENI. The V end was cut by 5 bases, the J end by 2 bases, with 15 bases between. The CDR3 is 16 amino acids. As DNA, the CDR3 is TGTGCCAGCTCAGGCGAGGTCCCCACTAACACCGGGGAGCTGTTTTTT. Translated: CASSGEVPTNTGELFF.

This sequence joins TRBV7-9 and TRBJ1-1; D not resolved. This CDR3 is 16 amino acids long. Germline V lookup: CDR1 SEHNR, CDR2 FQNEAQ (reference sequence). Trimming left V 5 bases short and J 0 bases short, with 16 bases between. The CDR3 spells CASSQQRPYMNTEAFF. The CDR3 nucleotides are TGTGCCAGCAGCCAACAGAGACCTTACATGAACACTGAAGCTTTCTTT.

V gene TRBV15 combines with J gene TRBJ1-2; D not resolved. The CDR3 is 11 residues long. Trimming shortened V by 6 bases and J by 3 bases, and 5 bases separated the two germline ends. Germline V lookup: CDR1 LNHNV, CDR2 YYDKDF (reference sequence). Here the CDR3 reads CATREDYGYTF. The CDR3 bases are TGTGCCACCAGGGAGGACTATGGCTACACCTTC.

This chain links TRBV29-1 with TRBJ1-1, with D hard to call. Germline V CDR1 and CDR2: SQVTM, ANQGSEA. The CDR3 runs 13 residues. Trimming pared 7 bases from V and 1 base from J, leaving 13 bases between. The CDR3 DNA reads as TGCAGCGACTCGGGGTTATCGAACACTGAAGCTTTCTTT. Protein product: CSDSGLSNTEAFF.

This chain links TRBV7-8 with TRBJ2-1; 12 nucleotides line up with TRBD2. The ends lost 2 bases at V and 10 bases at J; junction bases unmatched: 12. Germline loops: CDR1 SGHVS, CDR2 FQNEAQ. The CDR3 runs 17 residues. The CDR3 coding sequence is TGTGCCAGCAGCTTACAACTAGCGGGGGGCCCCCACATGGAGCAGTTCTTC. Encoded protein: CASSLQLAGGPHMEQFF.

The chain employs TRBV11-2 and TRBJ2-5, with 11 bases fitting TRBD2. The CDR3 has 14 residues. From germline, CDR1 is SGHAT and CDR2 FQNNGV. V shed 8 bases and J 5 bases; nucleotides not matched to a gene: 7. The DNA of the CDR3 is TGTGCCAGCGGTAGCGGGGGGGCCGGGGAGACCCAGTACTTC. This sequence encodes CASGSGGAGETQYF.

The chain links TRBV25-1 to TRBJ2-6, with 8 nucleotides matching TRBD2. This CDR3 is built from 18 residues. V was pared by 0 bases and J by 2 bases, with 6 bases of the junction left unmatched. Per the germline V gene, CDR1 is MGHDK and CDR2 is SYGVNS. The CDR3 region has the DNA TGTGCCAGCAGTGAATATACGGGAGGGTCTGCTGGGGCCAACGTCCTGACTTTC. Translated, it gives CASSEYTGGSAGANVLTF.

The rearrangement uses TRBV6-5 and TRBJ1-2; 8 nucleotides agree with TRBD1. Per the germline V gene, CDR1 is MNHEY and CDR2 is SVGAGI. Trimming cost V 6 bases and J 8 bases; bases outside gene matches: 11. This CDR3 contains 14 residues. The CDR3 coding sequence is TGTGCCAGCAGGAAAGACCAGGGGGCTTGGGGCTACACCTTC. Its protein product is CASRKDQGAWGYTF.

J is TRBJ2-7 and V is TRBV21-1; the D call TRBD1 from the table was never checked on the DNA. TRBV21-1 is a listed pseudogene. CDR3 length equals 16 residues. The CDR3 bases are TGTGCCAGCAGCAAAGACGGCAGGGGGTTCTCCTACGAGCAGTACTTC. This gives the protein CASSKDGRGFSYEQYF.

The chain employs TRBV6-5 and TRBJ1-6; 8 bases agree with TRBD1. Germline trimming cut 7 bases from V and 5 bases from J; bases unmatched to any gene: 7. From germline, CDR1 is MNHEY and CDR2 SVGAGI. The CDR3 has 15 amino acids. As DNA, the CDR3 is TGTGCCAGCACATCGCGACAGGGGAATAATTCACCCCTCCACTTT. This codes for CASTSRQGNNSPLHF.